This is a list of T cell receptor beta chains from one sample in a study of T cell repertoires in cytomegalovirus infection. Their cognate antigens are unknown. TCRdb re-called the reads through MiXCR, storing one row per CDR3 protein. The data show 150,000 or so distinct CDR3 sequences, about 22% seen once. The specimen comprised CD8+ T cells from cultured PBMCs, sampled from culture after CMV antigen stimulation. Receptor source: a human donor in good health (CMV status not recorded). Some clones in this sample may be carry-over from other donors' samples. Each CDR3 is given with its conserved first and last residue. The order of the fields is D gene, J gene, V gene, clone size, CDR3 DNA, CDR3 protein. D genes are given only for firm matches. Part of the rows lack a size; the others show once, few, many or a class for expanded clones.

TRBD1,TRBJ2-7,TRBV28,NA,TGTGCCAGCACCCCGTTGCAGGACAGGGTTAAAGAGCAGTACTTC,CASTPLQDRVKEQYF
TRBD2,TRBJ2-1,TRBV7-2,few,TGTGCCAGCAGCTTAGTCCTAGCGGGAGACAATGAGCAGTTCTTC,CASSLVLAGDNEQFF
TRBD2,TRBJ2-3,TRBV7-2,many,TGTGCCAGCAGCTTTAGCGGGGGGGCAGCAGATACGCAGTATTTT,CASSFSGGAADTQYF
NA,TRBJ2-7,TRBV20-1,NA,TGCAGTGCTAGAGATCTGGTCGGCAGTAAAACCTACGAGCAGTACTTC,CSARDLVGSKTYEQYF
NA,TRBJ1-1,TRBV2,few,TGTGCCAGAGAGGGGGAAGGAGTGAGAAGGACTGAAGCTTTCTTT,CAREGEGVRRTEAFF
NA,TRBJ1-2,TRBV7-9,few,TGTGCCAGCAGCCCCGACCGGGGTAATGGCTACACCTTC,CASSPDRGNGYTF
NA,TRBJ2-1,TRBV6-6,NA,TGTGCCAGCAGTTCCCACGACAGACTCTACAATGAGCAGTTCTTC,CASSSHDRLYNEQFF
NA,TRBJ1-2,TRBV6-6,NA,TGTGCCAGCAGTTACCCCGGACAGTATGGCTACACCTTC,CASSYPGQYGYTF
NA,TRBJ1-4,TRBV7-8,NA,TGTGCCAGCAGCTTAGATGGGCAACTGTTTTTT,CASSLDGQLFF
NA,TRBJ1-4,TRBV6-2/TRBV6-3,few,TGTGCCAGCAGTTACTTCCACCGTGCAACTAATGAAAAACTGTTTTTT,CASSYFHRATNEKLFF
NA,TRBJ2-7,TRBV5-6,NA,TGTGCCAGCAGCTTGGGGGACGGCGCCTACGAGCAGTACTTC,CASSLGDGAYEQYF
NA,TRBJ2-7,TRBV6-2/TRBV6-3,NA,TGTGCCAGCAGTTACTCGACGTTGGGCAGGGCACCCTACGAGCAGTACTTC,CASSYSTLGRAPYEQYF
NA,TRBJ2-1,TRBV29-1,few,TGCAGCGTTGAAGGAGAGACGGGGTCGTACAATGAGCAGTTCTTC,CSVEGETGSYNEQFF
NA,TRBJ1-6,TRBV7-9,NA,TGTGCCAGCAGGCACGGTAATTCACCCCTCCACTTT,CASRHGNSPLHF
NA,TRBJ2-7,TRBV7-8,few,TGTGCCAGCAGCTTAGCGCCGGGTCCTTCCTACGAGCAGTACTTC,CASSLAPGPSYEQYF
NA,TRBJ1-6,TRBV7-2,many,TGTGCCAGCAGCTCCAAGCCCGGCGGATCGTCCAATTCACCCCTCCACTTT,CASSSKPGGSSNSPLHF
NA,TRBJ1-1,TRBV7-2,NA,TGTGCCAGCAGCTGGCGAGGCACTGAAGCTTTCTTT,CASSWRGTEAFF
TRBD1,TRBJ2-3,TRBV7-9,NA,TGTGCCAGCAGCTTACCAGGGGGCCCAGATACGCAGTATTTT,CASSLPGGPDTQYF
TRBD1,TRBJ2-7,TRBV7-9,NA,TGTGCCAGCAACAATAGACAGGGGCGGACCTACGAGCAGTACTTC,CASNNRQGRTYEQYF
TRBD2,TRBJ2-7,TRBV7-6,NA,TGTGCCAGCAGTCTAACTAGCGGGGGGTTCGACGAGCAGTACTTC,CASSLTSGGFDEQYF
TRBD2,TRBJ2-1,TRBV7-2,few,TGTGCCAGCAGCTCGACTAGCGGGGGATACAATGAGCAGTTCTTC,CASSSTSGGYNEQFF
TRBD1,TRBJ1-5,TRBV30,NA,TGTGCCTGCCCTCCCACAGGGGATCAGCCCCAGCATTTT,CACPPTGDQPQHF
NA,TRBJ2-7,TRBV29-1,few,TGCAGCGTTGAAACGGACGGGAGCTCCTACGAGCAGTACTTC,CSVETDGSSYEQYF
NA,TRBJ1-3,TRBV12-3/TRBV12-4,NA,TGTGCCAGCACCGACACCATATACGCGCAGGGTACTAGGAACACCATATATTTT,CASTDTIYAQGTRNTIYF
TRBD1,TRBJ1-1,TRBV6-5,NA,TGTGCCAGCAGTTACGCGGGACAGGGTTCGACTGAAGCTTTCTTT,CASSYAGQGSTEAFF
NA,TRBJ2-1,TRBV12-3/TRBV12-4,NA,TGTGCCAGCAGTTTCGCGGATGAGCAGTTCTTC,CASSFADEQFF
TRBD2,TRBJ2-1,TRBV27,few,TGTGCCAGCAGCCAGCGGGGGGAGGGTAATGAGCAGTTCTTC,CASSQRGEGNEQFF
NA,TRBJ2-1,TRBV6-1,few,TGTGCCACCCGAACAGGAGGGGTCTTC,CATRTGGVF
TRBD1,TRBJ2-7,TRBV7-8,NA,TGTGCCAGCAGGGACAGGGGGAACTACGAGCAGTACTTC,CASRDRGNYEQYF
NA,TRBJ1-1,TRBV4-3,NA,TGCGCCAGCAGCTTCGGGTGGGGTTCTGAAGCTTTCTTT,CASSFGWGSEAFF
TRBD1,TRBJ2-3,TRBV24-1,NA,TGTGCCACCAGTGAGGTCGGACAGGGGGTTACAGATACGCAGTATTTT,CATSEVGQGVTDTQYF
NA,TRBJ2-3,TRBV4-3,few,TGCGCCAGCAGCCAAGATGGCCAGACTGGCACAGATACGCAGTATTTT,CASSQDGQTGTDTQYF
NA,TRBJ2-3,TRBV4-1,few,TGCGCCAGCAGCCAACTTTCCCCTGGTAAAGATACGCAGTATTTT,CASSQLSPGKDTQYF
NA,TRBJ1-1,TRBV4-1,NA,TGCGCCAGCAGACTCGGGGGGTTGGGGAACACTGAAGCTTTCTTT,CASRLGGLGNTEAFF
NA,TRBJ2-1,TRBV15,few,TGTGCCACCAGCAACACAGGCCTTTCCTACAATGAGCAGTTCTTC,CATSNTGLSYNEQFF
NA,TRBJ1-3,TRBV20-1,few,TGCAGTGCTAGAGAAGGCCCCTGGGATCCTGGAAACACCATATATTTT,CSAREGPWDPGNTIYF
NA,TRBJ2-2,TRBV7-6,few,TGTGCCAGCAGGTCACCCTCGGCAGGGTACACCGGGGAGCTGTTTTTT,CASRSPSAGYTGELFF
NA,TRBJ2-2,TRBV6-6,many,TGTGCCAGCAGTCCGCTGGGGGCTCAGATGACCGGGGAGCTGTTTTTT,CASSPLGAQMTGELFF
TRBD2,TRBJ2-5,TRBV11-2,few,TGTGCCAGCAGCTTAGTGCGGGGGGGTTGGGAGACCCAGTACTTC,CASSLVRGGWETQYF
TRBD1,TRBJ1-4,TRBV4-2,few,TGTGCCAGCAGCCAAGAGGTCGGGACAGGGATTCAAAAACTGTTTTTT,CASSQEVGTGIQKLFF
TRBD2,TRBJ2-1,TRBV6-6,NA,TGTGCCAGCAGCGACCGACTAGCTCCCAATGAGCAGTTCTTC,CASSDRLAPNEQFF
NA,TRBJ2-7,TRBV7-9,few,TGTGCCAGCAGACCGCCCGGCGTGTCCTACGAGCAGTACTTC,CASRPPGVSYEQYF
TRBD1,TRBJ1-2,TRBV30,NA,TGTGCCTGGACCACACAGGGGGCGCAGGACTATGGCTACACCTTC,CAWTTQGAQDYGYTF
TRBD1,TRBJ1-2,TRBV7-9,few,TGTGCCAGCAGCACGACAGGGAATAACTATGGCTACACCTTC,CASSTTGNNYGYTF
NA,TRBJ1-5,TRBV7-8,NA,TGTGCCAGCAGCTTAGGGGTCTCGAATAATCAGCCCCAGCATTTT,CASSLGVSNNQPQHF
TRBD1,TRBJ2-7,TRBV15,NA,TGTGCCACCAGCAACAGGGGGCTGGGGGAGCAGTACTTC,CATSNRGLGEQYF
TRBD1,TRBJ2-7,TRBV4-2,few,TGTGCCAGCAGCCAGTCCCCGGGACAGGGGGCGTACGAGCAGTACTTC,CASSQSPGQGAYEQYF